The 10 T cell receptor beta chains below come from one sample, sequenced in a study of OX40 agonist ivuxolimab in advanced cancers. The protocol was immunoSEQ multiplex PCR, while the TCRdb copy is restricted to in-frame clones and leaves out a portion. The sample yields around 40,000 clones, over 80% seen once. Here the sequenced sample was CD4+ or CD8+ T cells sorted from blood, taken in a trial of the OX40 agonist ivuxolimab. These receptors were taken from an adult with an advanced solid tumor such as melanoma, head and neck, liver or kidney cancer.

J is TRBJ2-7 and V is TRBV11-3; 7 positions match TRBD1. J was trimmed by 1 base and V by 3 bases; bases with no gene match: 3. The length of the CDR3 is 14 residues. Per germline, CDR1 SGHNT and CDR2 YENEEA. The CDR3 nucleotides read TGTGCCAGCAGCTTTGGCAGGGGGTCCTACGAGCAGTACTTC. Translated, it gives CASSFGRGSYEQYF.

The chain couples TRBV7-6 to TRBJ2-5; the D gene is possibly TRBD1 (6 bases). Deletions cut 1 base from V and 5 bases from J, with 14 bases between. The CDR3 spans 15 residues. Per the germline V gene, CDR1 is SGHVS and CDR2 is FNYEAQ. CDR3 loop: CASSLESLGAETQYF. CDR3 in DNA: TGTGCCAGCAGCTTAGAAAGTCTGGGGGCGGAGACCCAGTACTTC.

The table lists this clone with a few counts. V usage is TRBV7-6 and J usage is TRBJ2-3; 13 bases match TRBD2. The CDR3 loop spans 17 amino acids. After removal of 1 base from V and 3 bases from J, the junction contained 4 bases not matched to a gene. Germline CDR1 SGHVS, CDR2 FNYEAQ. The CDR3 region has the DNA TGTGCCAGCAGCTTAGGGATACTAGCGGGGGGGACAGATACGCAGTATTTT. Protein sequence: CASSLGILAGGTDTQYF.

The chain uses TRBV30 and TRBJ2-2, with 14 bases identical to TRBD2. V shed 6 bases, J shed 0 bases, and the junction held 3 bases outside the gene matches. The CDR3 is 16 amino acids. Germline CDR1 reads GTSNPN; CDR2 reads SVGIG (reference sequence). CDR3 region: CACPTSGGANTGELFF. As DNA, the CDR3 is TGTGCCTGCCCGACTAGCGGGGGGGCGAACACCGGGGAGCTGTTTTTT.

The rearrangement joins TRBV11-2 to TRBJ1-1, with a weak D call TRBD1 (5 bases). V lost 1 base, J lost 4 bases, and 13 bases lay in between. The length of the CDR3 is 15 residues. CDR1 SGHAT and CDR2 FQNNGV come from the germline V gene. Here the CDR3 DNA reads TGTGCCAGCAGCTTAGGGAGGGGTCGGGCCACTGAAGCTTTCTTT. It is translated as CASSLGRGRATEAFF.

This rearrangement joins TRBV9 to TRBJ2-1; D gene uncertain. Germline values: CDR1 SGDLS, CDR2 YYNGEE. The V and J ends lost 4 bases and 0 bases respectively, with 14 bases between them. This CDR3 comprises 16 residues. The CDR3 DNA reads as TGTGCCAGCAGCCTCCAGGACGGCCTCTCCTACAATGAGCAGTTCTTC. Translated: CASSLQDGLSYNEQFF.

The chain couples TRBV5-1 to TRBJ2-3; D might be TRBD1 (6 bases). CDR1 is SGHRS and CDR2 is YFSETQ in the germline V gene. This CDR3 comprises 15 residues. V lost 1 base and J 1 base, leaving 10 bases between the germline ends. In DNA form, the CDR3 reads TGCGCCAGCAGCTTGCAGGGGTTGGGCACAGATACGCAGTATTTT. This translates into CASSLQGLGTDTQYF.

The V call is TRBV28, the J call TRBJ2-3; no reliable D call. Trimming cost V 3 bases and J 6 bases, with 7 bases left between them. This CDR3 is 12 amino acids long. Germline CDR1 and CDR2: MDHEN and SYDVKM. The CDR3 region is CASSLGPDTQYF. The DNA for the CDR3 is TGTGCCAGCAGTTTGGGTCCGGATACGCAGTATTTT.

The rearrangement uses TRBV6-5 and TRBJ1-5, with 8 bases lining up with TRBD1. The CDR3 extends over 16 amino acids. J gave up 6 bases and V 0 bases, and 7 bases lay outside the gene matches. Germline V lookup: CDR1 MNHEY, CDR2 SVGAGI. The CDR3 DNA reads as TGTGCCAGCAGTTACTCGATCCAGGGGGCGAGTCAGCCCCAGCATTTT. Protein: CASSYSIQGASQPQHF.

The CDR3 here is CASSLAGDREKATQYF. CDR3 DNA: TGTGCCAGCAGCTTGGCGGGGGACAGGGAGAAGGCTACGCAGTATTTT. The gene calls are TRBV5-4 and TRBJ2-3; 9 nucleotides line up with TRBD1. The CDR3 spans 16 residues. V trimming: 0 bases; J trimming: 8 bases; junction bases outside the gene matches: 10. The V gene's germline CDR1 is SGHNT and CDR2 YYREEE (reference sequence).